These 10 T cell receptor beta chains came from one sample sequenced in a study of T cell repertoires in cytomegalovirus infection. TCRdb fed the reads into MiXCR, producing one record per CDR3 protein. Among approximately 490,000 distinct CDR3 sequences listed, around 10% were seen once. Specimen: PBMCs. The source of these receptors is a human donor in good health (CMV status not recorded). Some clones in this sample may be carry-over from other donors' samples.

The table lists this clonotype with a few counts. The rearrangement uses TRBV13 and TRBJ2-7; D not resolved. The CDR3 consists of 13 residues. The V end lost 5 bases, the J end lost 2 bases, and 10 bases lay between the germline ends. CDR1 is PRHDT and CDR2 is FYEKMQ in the germline V gene (reference sequence). The CDR3 nucleotides are TGTGCCAGCAGCCCAAGCCCTACCTACGAGCAGTACTTC. Amino acids: CASSPSPTYEQYF.

At least ten counts were recorded for this clonotype. This sequence joins TRBV20-1 and TRBJ1-1; D might be TRBD1 (6 bases). The V gene lost 0 bases and the J gene lost 4 bases, with 18 bases spanning the gap. CDR3 length: 16 amino acids. Per the germline V gene, CDR1 is DFQATT and CDR2 is SNEGSKA (reference sequence). CDR3 sequence: CSARDSQGHFGTEAFF. The CDR3 DNA sequence: TGCAGTGCTAGAGACTCCCAGGGGCATTTTGGCACTGAAGCTTTCTTT.

This clonotype came up many times. This rearrangement joins TRBV7-2 to TRBJ2-7, with 8 bases matching TRBD1. The V segment lost 1 base and the J segment 2 bases; nucleotides outside the gene matches: 7. CDR3 size: 16 residues. The germline V gene has CDR1 SGHTA and CDR2 FQGNSA. CDR3 DNA sequence: TGTGCCAGCAGCTTAGGACATGGGACAGGAGCCTACGAGCAGTACTTC. Translation gives CASSLGHGTGAYEQYF.

The rearrangement uses TRBV14 and TRBJ2-7; tentatively, D is TRBD2 (7 bases). This CDR3 contains 14 residues. Germline V gene data show CDR1 as SGHDN and CDR2 as FVKESK. The V end lost 0 bases, the J end lost 6 bases, and 12 bases lay between the germline ends. The CDR3 region has the DNA TGTGCCAGCAGCCAAGACGGGGGGCTCGGCGAGCAGTACTTC. Protein: CASSQDGGLGEQYF.

The chain joins TRBV29-1 to TRBJ1-2; D is unclear. Germline V lookup: CDR1 SQVTM, CDR2 ANQGSEA. V shed 4 bases and J shed 2 bases, with 14 bases lying between them. The CDR3 spans 14 residues. CDR3 in DNA: TGCAGCGTTGCTGAACAGAGCAGAAACTATGGCTACACCTTC. Protein product: CSVAEQSRNYGYTF.

CDR3 in amino acids: CASSPSSSGNTEAFF. The CDR3 region has the DNA TGTGCCAGCAGCCCCTCGTCTTCAGGGAACACTGAAGCTTTCTTT. The rearrangement uses TRBV4-2 and TRBJ1-1; no clear D. This CDR3 spans 15 amino acids. Deletions cut 4 bases from V and 1 base from J, with 13 bases between. Germline V gene lookup returns CDR1 LGHNA and CDR2 YNFKEQ.

The rearrangement links TRBV29-1 to TRBJ1-2; a weak D match, TRBD1 (5 bases). This CDR3 spans 12 amino acids. V was pared by 4 bases and J by 5 bases, with 11 bases between. CDR1 and CDR2 (germline): SQVTM, ANQGSEA. The CDR3 here is CSVAGREYGYTF. Here the CDR3 DNA reads TGCAGCGTTGCGGGCAGGGAGTATGGCTACACCTTC. The full variable domain, its missing parts supplied by reference TRBV29-1 and TRBJ1-2, is SAVISQKPSRDICQRGTSLTIQCQVDSQVTMMFWYRQQPGQSLTLIATANQGSEATYESGFVIDKFPISRPNLTFSTLTVSNMSPEDSSIYLCSVAGREYGYTFGSGTRLTVV.

This clonotype was found many times. The V call is TRBV12-3 or TRBV12-4, the J call TRBJ2-2; D is unresolved. Between the trimmed V and J ends, which lost 7 bases and 4 bases, there was a span of 4 bases. CDR3 length: 11 residues. Written as DNA, the CDR3 is TGTGCCAGCAAAACCACCGGGGAGCTGTTTTTT. It yields the protein CASKTTGELFF.

This clonotype was seen repeatedly, ten times or more. The chain employs TRBV12-3 or TRBV12-4 and TRBJ2-3, with 8 bases that match TRBD2. The CDR3 contains 14 residues. The V gene end was trimmed by 6 bases and the J gene end by 6 bases; junction bases not matched to a gene: 8. CDR3 bases: TGTGCCAGCAGCCTTAGCGGGGCACGGGATACGCAGTATTTT. Translation: CASSLSGARDTQYF.

There are a few counts of this clonotype. V and J are TRBV10-3 and TRBJ2-5; a weak D match, TRBD2 (7 bases). The germline gives CDR1 ENHRY, CDR2 SYGVKD. The CDR3 is made up of 13 amino acids. Trimming pared 9 bases from V and 5 bases from J, leaving 16 bases between. The chain's CDR3 is CAIGQLGGETQYF. Here the CDR3 DNA reads TGTGCCATAGGACAGTTGGGAGGGGAGACCCAGTACTTC.